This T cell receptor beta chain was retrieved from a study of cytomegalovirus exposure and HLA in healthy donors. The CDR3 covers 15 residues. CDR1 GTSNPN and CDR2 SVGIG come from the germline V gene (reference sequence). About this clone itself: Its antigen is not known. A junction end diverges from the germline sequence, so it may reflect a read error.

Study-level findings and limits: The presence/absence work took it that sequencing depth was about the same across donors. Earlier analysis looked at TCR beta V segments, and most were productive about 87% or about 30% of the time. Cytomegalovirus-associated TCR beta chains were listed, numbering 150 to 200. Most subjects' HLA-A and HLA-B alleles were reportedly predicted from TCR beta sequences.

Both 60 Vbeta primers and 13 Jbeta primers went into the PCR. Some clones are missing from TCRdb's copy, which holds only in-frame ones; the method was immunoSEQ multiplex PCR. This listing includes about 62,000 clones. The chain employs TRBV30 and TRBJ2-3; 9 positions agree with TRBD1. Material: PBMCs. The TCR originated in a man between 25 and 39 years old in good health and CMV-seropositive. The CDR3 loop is CAGSPDRGYTDTQYF. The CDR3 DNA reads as TGTGCCGGGAGCCCGGACAGGGGCTACACAGATACGCAGTATTTT.